This T cell receptor beta chain was identified in a study of T cells after yellow fever vaccination. Background on the study: Fractions low in cell number were prepared with SMART-Seq v4 Ultra Low Input. Findings of the study overall: Highly abundant clonotypes carried over from the bulk population could end up in FACS-sorted repertoires as contaminants. A large majority of primary-vaccination clones showed up again after the booster (around 95% CD4, approximately 90% CD8).

Of note for this clonotype: The antigen is unknown.

Template-switching 5'RACE yielded the TCR cDNA; a universal primer site and UMIs were added in the process. TCRdb processed the 5' RACE reads anew with MiXCR; each CDR3 protein has one entry. The sample lists 350,000 to 450,000 distinct CDR3 sequences; 6% to 8% were seen once. Germline V lookup: CDR1 SGHKS, CDR2 YYEKEE (reference sequence). CDR3 length: 15 amino acids. The V gene lost 2 bases and the J gene lost 3 bases, with 14 bases spanning the gap. The sequence derives from a man aged 30-40 years who received the YFV17D yellow fever vaccine. This chain connects TRBV5-5 to TRBJ1-2; a possible D gene is TRBD1 (6 bases). The sample here was PBMCs, taken 5 days after the yellow fever booster vaccination. Here the CDR3 reads CASSFFQGSHYGYTF. The CDR3 nucleotides are TGTGCCAGCAGCTTTTTCCAGGGGTCCCACTATGGCTACACCTTC.